The sequence of this TCR beta chain was determined in a study of STAT5B mutations in CD4+ large granular lymphocyte leukemia. A word on this clone: What it recognizes is unknown.

CDR1 is SGDLS and CDR2 is YYNGEE in the germline V gene. The V gene lost 1 base and the J gene lost 0 bases, with 9 bases spanning the gap. There are 15 residues in the CDR3. Overall study findings and caveats: The CD4+ versus CD8+ T-LGLL clonality difference may reflect limited sample size. Main leukemic clonotypes were patient-specific, but about 26% appeared at low frequency elsewhere. 8/27 top patient clones versus 2/35 control clones were TRBV06-family. Patient CD4-sorted repertoires looked more clonal than healthy CD4+ repertoires, even without putative leukemic clones.

Profiling relied on immunoSEQ multiplex PCR, and the TCRdb table lists in-frame clones only, not all of them. The profile covers around 23,000 clones, with around 80% appearing a single time and roughly 0.43% taken by the ten largest. Sequenced: CD4+ T cells from blood buffy coats. This sequence originates from a human donor in good health. This chain uses TRBV9 with TRBJ2-3, with unresolved D. The CDR3 here is CASSVTAVSTDTQYF. The CDR3 nucleotides read TGTGCCAGCAGCGTAACGGCGGTTAGCACAGATACGCAGTATTTT.